The T cell receptor (beta chain) described here comes from a study of T-cell memory formation after mild COVID-19. Study-wide results and limits: Of the contracting clones, CD4+ ones lay mainly in CM and EM, and CD8+ ones in EMRA. SARS-CoV-2 specificity was not confirmed for second-wave clones peaking on day 37.

This clonotype was counted a few times. Its antigen is unknown. The authors produced TCR alpha and TCR beta cDNA libraries with sample barcodes and UMIs by 5'RACE using constant-segment primers. TCRdb reprocessed the 5' RACE reads with MiXCR, giving one entry per CDR3 protein. The repertoire has about 430,000 distinct CDR3 sequences, more than 15% of them found once; the top ten carry roughly 21%. The CDR3 totals 13 residues. V was clipped by 9 bases and J by 3 bases, with 11 bases between them. In germline, CDR1 is MNHNY, CDR2 SVGAGI (reference sequence). V gene TRBV6-6 combines with J gene TRBJ2-2; D unresolved. The clonotype was recovered from a man between 18 and 29 years old who had mild COVID-19 (a few samples of this study predate the infection). Cell type and time point are not known. Sequencing was carried out using PBMCs or a T cell subset sorted from them (not recorded which). As DNA, the CDR3 is TGTGCCAGTATCGGGCCCTACACCGGGGAGCTGTTTTTT. As protein: CASIGPYTGELFF.